The next 6 T cell receptor beta chains were all read from a single sample in a study of T-cell reconstitution after alpha-beta-depleted transplantation in children. This sample's TCRbeta library carried unique molecular identifier barcodes. TCRdb ran MiXCR on the PCR reads and lists one entry per CDR3 protein. Of 180,000 or so distinct CDR3 sequences in the sample, 6.3% were seen once. The specimen was PBMCs, collected before TCRalphabeta/CD19-depleted stem cell transplant. These receptor sequences come from a girl under three years old with combined immunodeficiency, due to receive a stem cell transplant.

This clonotype was found many times. This rearrangement joins TRBV10-3 to TRBJ1-1; weak D call: TRBD1 (5 bases). This CDR3 comprises 15 residues. Germline loops: CDR1 ENHRY, CDR2 SYGVKD. The germline V and J ends were trimmed by 1 base and 3 bases, with 12 bases remaining between them. In nucleotides, the CDR3 is TGTGCCATCAGTGAGTTGGCAGGGTGGCACACTGAAGCTTTCTTT. Residues: CAISELAGWHTEAFF.

This clonotype was detected ten times or more. The V call is TRBV5-1, the J call TRBJ2-1; 7 bases fit TRBD2. V gave up 2 bases and J gave up 6 bases; unmatched junction bases: 2. Germline V CDR1 and CDR2: SGHRS, YFSETQ. This CDR3 is built from 13 residues. The CDR3 sequence is CASSFGGSNEQFF. In DNA, the CDR3 is TGCGCCAGCAGCTTTGGCGGGAGCAATGAGCAGTTCTTC.

This clonotype has more than one count but fewer than ten. The CDR3 DNA reads as TGCGCCAGCAGCCAAGTGGGGACTAGCGTTTTCTCCTACAATGAGCAGTTCTTC. This sequence encodes CASSQVGTSVFSYNEQFF. The chain recombines TRBV4-3 with TRBJ2-1; 10 bases map to TRBD2. CDR3 length: 18 residues. Germline values: CDR1 LGHNA, CDR2 YSLEER. V shed 1 base, J shed 0 bases, and the junction held 6 bases outside the gene matches.

This clonotype was observed at least ten times. The chain has TRBV9 and TRBJ2-1; a possible D gene is TRBD2 (5 bases). Germline CDR1 is SGDLS and CDR2 is YYNGEE. CDR3 length: 16 amino acids. V was shortened by 0 bases and J by 0 bases, with 10 bases between the two germline ends. The CDR3 sequence: CASSVAMRDSYNEQFF. The CDR3 DNA is TGTGCCAGCAGCGTAGCTATGAGGGACTCCTACAATGAGCAGTTCTTC.

This clonotype came up many times. This chain joins TRBV12-3 or TRBV12-4 and TRBJ1-1; D remains ambiguous. This CDR3 spans 20 amino acids. V was cut by 3 bases and J by 1 base, with 27 bases left in between. DNA for the CDR3: TGTGCCAGCAGTTTTTGGGGTTTGGGCCCGCCCAGGAAAGAGAACACTGAAGCTTTCTTT. Translated: CASSFWGLGPPRKENTEAFF.

This clonotype was observed many times. The V call is TRBV21-1, the J call TRBJ2-1; the table's D gene call, TRBD1, was not cross checked with the DNA. TRBV21-1 is given as a pseudogene. CDR3 length: 17 residues. The CDR3 loop reads CASSKGDSAPFYNEQFF. The CDR3 DNA reads TGTGCCAGCAGCAAAGGGGACAGTGCTCCTTTTTATAATGAGCAGTTCTTC.